This TCR beta chain is drawn from a study of cytomegalovirus exposure and HLA in healthy donors. The V gene lost 1 base and the J gene lost 1 base, with 7 bases spanning the gap. This CDR3 region has 14 residues. Germline lookup yields CDR1 MNHEY and CDR2 SMNVEV (reference sequence). It was with 60 Vbeta and 13 Jbeta primers that the PCR ran. The table came from immunoSEQ multiplex PCR; TCRdb's copy has only in-frame clones and leaves some out. Among 85,000 to 95,000 clones listed, 60% to 80% were seen once. Study-wide results and caveats: A few CMV-associated chains proved CMV antigen-specific in vitro. The authors enumerated 150 to 200 TCR beta chains as linked to cytomegalovirus. When a later analysis compared HLA-associated TCR beta chains with equally common others, the HLA-associated chains turned out to be more clonally expanded and to have lower generation probabilities. A later analysis found that most CMV-associated TCR beta chains appeared HLA-restricted.

With regard to this clone: Its antigen is unidentified.

The source is a woman in her thirties in good health and CMV-seronegative. The sequencing input was PBMCs. The chain recombines TRBV27 with TRBJ1-1; tentative D call: TRBD1 (5 bases). Written as DNA, the CDR3 is TGTGCCAGCAGTTTATACCAGGGGAACACTGAAGCTTTCTTT. It is translated as CASSLYQGNTEAFF.